Each of the 21 T cell receptor beta chains below was sequenced from the same sample in a study of T cell responses to AZD1222 COVID-19 vaccine. Sequencing was performed with immunoSEQ multiplex PCR; in TCRdb, only in-frame clones are kept and a portion is missing. The table lists roughly 180,000 clones, approximately 90% of them singletons. Here the sequenced sample was peripheral blood, taken on day 0 of AZD1222 vaccination. These receptor sequences come from an adult in good health.

The rearrangement uses TRBV7-6 and TRBJ1-6; the match to TRBD1 covers 8 bases. The junction had 4 bases not matched to a gene; V was cut back by 2 bases and J by 7 bases. The V gene's germline CDR1 is SGHVS and CDR2 FNYEAQ. The CDR3 runs to 15 residues. CDR3 bases: TGTGCCAGCAGCTTAATGCCAGGGGGCAATTCACCCCTCCACTTT. It yields the protein CASSLMPGGNSPLHF. The variable domain in full, with the rest retrieved from reference TRBV7-6 and TRBJ1-6, is GAGVSQSPRYKVTKRGQDVALRCDPISGHVSLYWYRQALGQGPEFLTYFNYEAQQDKSGLPNDRFSAERPEGSISTLTIQRTEQRDSAMYRCASSLMPGGNSPLHFGNGTRLTVT.

This chain joins TRBV7-9 and TRBJ1-2; tentatively, D is TRBD1 (6 bases). Deletions cut 4 bases from V and 11 bases from J, with 17 bases between. The CDR3 is 13 residues long. Germline values: CDR1 SEHNR, CDR2 FQNEAQ (reference sequence). CDR3 sequence (DNA): TGTGCCAGCAGCTCACCCCGGGGGGCAGGTTACACCTTC. Translated: CASSSPRGAGYTF.

The gene calls are TRBV7-8 and TRBJ2-7; D call uncertain. The CDR3 is made up of 13 amino acids. CDR1 and CDR2 from the germline V gene are SGHVS and FQNEAQ. Trimming shortened V by 1 base and J by 1 base, and 5 bases separated the two germline ends. In DNA, the CDR3 is TGTGCCAGCAGCTTAGGGGCTTCCTACGAGCAGTACTTC. This codes for CASSLGASYEQYF.

V usage is TRBV30 and J usage is TRBJ2-7; 7 bases are shared with TRBD1. J gave up 5 bases and V 1 base, and 2 bases lay outside the gene matches. Germline CDR1 GTSNPN, CDR2 SVGIG (reference sequence). The CDR3 has 12 amino acids. CDR3 loop: CAWSAQGDEQYF. For the CDR3, the DNA is TGTGCCTGGAGTGCCCAGGGGGACGAGCAGTACTTC. Full variable domain (missing parts from reference TRBV30 and TRBJ2-7): SQTIHQWPATLVQPVGSPLSLECTVEGTSNPNLYWYRQAAGRGLQLLFYSVGIGQISSEVPQNLSASRPQDRQFILSSKKLLLSDSGFYLCAWSAQGDEQYFGPGTRLTVT.

CDR3 in amino acids: CASSPRTGGSSYNEQFF. Here the CDR3 DNA reads TGTGCCAGCAGCCCGAGGACAGGGGGGAGCTCCTACAATGAGCAGTTCTTC. This chain joins TRBV7-3 and TRBJ2-1; 10 bases are a match to TRBD1. Per germline, CDR1 SGHTA and CDR2 FQGTGA. This CDR3 is built from 17 residues. V lost 5 bases to trimming and J lost 0 bases; unmatched junction nucleotides: 7.

The chain uses TRBV4-2 and TRBJ2-7; 9 positions agree with TRBD2. Germline-derived CDR1 and CDR2 are LGHNA and YNFKEQ. Germline trimming cut 0 bases from V and 4 bases from J; bases unmatched to any gene: 7. The length of the CDR3 is 16 residues. The CDR3 DNA reads TGTGCCAGCAGCCAAGATCTAGCGGGGATTAGGTACGAGCAGTACTTC. It specifies CASSQDLAGIRYEQYF.

DNA of the CDR3: TGTGCCAGCAGTTACAGCGCAGGGGACAATGAGCAGTTCTTC. It specifies CASSYSAGDNEQFF. The V call is TRBV6-5, the J call TRBJ2-1; tentative D call: TRBD1 (6 bases). The CDR3 is 14 residues long. V was cut by 2 bases and J by 5 bases, with 10 bases left in between. Germline CDR1 and CDR2: MNHEY and SVGAGI.

The chain carries TRBV2 and TRBJ2-5; D unclear. The CDR3 length is 14 residues. Germline V CDR1 and CDR2: SNHLY, FYNNEI. Trimming took 2 bases from V and 2 from J, leaving 9 bases between them. CDR3 in amino acids: CASSELLAQETQYF. Here the CDR3 DNA reads TGTGCCAGCAGTGAATTACTGGCTCAAGAGACCCAGTACTTC.

The J gene is TRBJ1-3, the V gene TRBV11-2; TRBD1 matches at 11 bases. The CDR3 is 18 amino acids. V gave up 3 bases and J gave up 3 bases; unmatched junction bases: 10. Germline lookup yields CDR1 SGHAT and CDR2 FQNNGV. CDR3 nucleotides: TGTGCCAGCAGCTTCTACCCGGACAGGGGGCCAAATGGAAACACCATATATTTT. The encoded protein is CASSFYPDRGPNGNTIYF.

The V call is TRBV6-5, the J call TRBJ1-2; D is uncertain. V was pared by 0 bases and J by 0 bases, with 11 bases between. CDR3 length equals 16 residues. Per the germline V gene, CDR1 is MNHEY and CDR2 is SVGAGI. CDR3 sequence reads: CASSYSVGRTNYGYTF. CDR3 nucleotides: TGTGCCAGCAGTTACTCAGTAGGACGGACTAACTATGGCTACACCTTC.

The J gene is TRBJ2-1, the V gene TRBV19; 8 bases align to TRBD2. This CDR3 comprises 15 residues. Germline lookup yields CDR1 LNHDA and CDR2 SQIVND (reference sequence). V shed 1 base, J shed 7 bases, and the junction held 6 bases outside the gene matches. The CDR3 bases are TGTGCCAGTAGTATAGCGTTTACTAGCGGTAATGAGCAGTTCTTC. It codes for CASSIAFTSGNEQFF.

The rearrangement joins TRBV6-5 to TRBJ1-4; D is perhaps TRBD1 (5 bases). This CDR3 spans 13 amino acids. CDR1 is MNHEY and CDR2 is SVGAGI in the germline V gene. V shed 5 bases and J shed 10 bases, with 14 bases lying between them. CDR3 amino acids: CASSIYSGTKLFF. In nucleotides, the CDR3 is TGTGCCAGCAGTATATACTCCGGGACAAAACTGTTTTTT.

The V gene is TRBV19, the J gene TRBJ2-2; D is unresolved. The V end lost 3 bases, the J end lost 0 bases, and 11 bases lay between the germline ends. Germline V gives CDR1 LNHDA, CDR2 SQIVND (reference sequence). The CDR3 covers 16 residues. The CDR3 loop is CASSMGFFANTGELFF. CDR3 sequence (DNA): TGTGCCAGTAGTATGGGTTTTTTCGCGAACACCGGGGAGCTGTTTTTT.

This clone is classed as medium-sized. This rearrangement joins TRBV15 to TRBJ1-1; a possible D gene is TRBD1 (6 bases). This CDR3 comprises 15 residues. CDR1 is LNHNV, CDR2 YYDKDF, per germline (reference sequence). Trimming shortened V by 4 bases and J by 4 bases, and 16 bases separated the two germline ends. The DNA for the CDR3 is TGTGCCACCAGCAATCCACTTGGGGGGGCCACTGAAGCTTTCTTT. Translation: CATSNPLGGATEAFF. Using reference TRBV15 and TRBJ1-1 for the parts outside the CDR3, the full variable domain is DAMVIQNPRYQVTQFGKPVTLSCSQTLNHNVMYWYQQKSSQAPKLLFHYYDKDFNNEADTPDNFQSRRPNTSFCFLDIRSPGLGDTAMYLCATSNPLGGATEAFFGQGTRLTVV.

The count of this clone is one. The V and J genes are TRBV10-1 and TRBJ2-1, with D possibly being TRBD2 (5 bases). The germline V and J ends were trimmed by 8 bases and 0 bases, with 23 bases remaining between them. CDR1 and CDR2 from the germline V gene are WNHNN and SYGVQD (reference sequence). The CDR3 has 18 amino acids. The CDR3: CASVSARRLASSYNEQFF. As DNA, the CDR3 is TGCGCCAGCGTTAGCGCCAGGAGGCTGGCGAGCTCCTACAATGAGCAGTTCTTC.

The chain couples TRBV4-1 to TRBJ1-6; D may be TRBD1 (6 bases). This CDR3 is 13 amino acids long. V lost 1 base to trimming and J lost 15 bases, with 13 bases between them. Looked up from germline, CDR1 is MGHRA and CDR2 is YSYEKL. The CDR3 loop reads CASSQGFGDNLHF. CDR3 DNA: TGCGCCAGCAGCCAAGGGTTTGGGGACAACCTCCACTTT.

The rearrangement joins TRBV7-2 to TRBJ2-2; 7 bases map to TRBD2. V shed 5 bases and J 4 bases; nucleotides not matched to a gene: 4. Per germline, CDR1 SGHTA and CDR2 FQGNSA. The CDR3 runs to 14 residues. CDR3 amino acids: CASSAWTSTGELFF. DNA for the CDR3: TGTGCCAGCAGCGCCTGGACTAGCACCGGGGAGCTGTTTTTT.

Worth noting for this clone: Mismatch with germline at one junction end may stem from a read error. The chain joins TRBV6-1 to TRBJ1-2, with 7 bases that match TRBD1. Germline V gene sequence: CDR1 MNHNS, CDR2 SASEGT. The CDR3 is 14 residues long. Here the CDR3 reads CASSQATGSYGYTF. The DNA for the CDR3 is TGTGCCAGCAGTCAAGCGACAGGGTCCTATGGCTACACCTTC.

The chain has TRBV5-4 and TRBJ2-1; D is uncertain. Trimming removed 3 bases at V and 5 bases at J, with 15 bases between. The CDR3 is made up of 15 amino acids. CDR1 is SGHNT, CDR2 YYREEE, per germline (reference sequence). The CDR3 DNA is TGTGCCAGCAGCTCCCAGCCGTCCTCGGACAATGAGCAGTTCTTC. This translates into CASSSQPSSDNEQFF.

The V and J genes are TRBV29-1 and TRBJ1-1, with D unclear. Looked up from germline, CDR1 is SQVTM and CDR2 is ANQGSEA. This CDR3 region has 10 residues. V lost 7 bases and J 10 bases, leaving 13 bases between the germline ends. The CDR3 nucleotides are TGCAGCGCTGGGAACCTCGGAGCTTTCTTT. This codes for CSAGNLGAFF.

This chain uses TRBV28 with TRBJ2-1; perhaps TRBD2 as D (5 bases). V was cut by 1 base and J by 7 bases, with 14 bases left in between. Germline CDR1 and CDR2: MDHEN and SYDVKM. This CDR3 is built from 15 residues. The CDR3: CASSLFGSAGNEQFF. The CDR3 DNA sequence: TGTGCCAGCAGTTTATTCGGTAGCGCCGGGAATGAGCAGTTCTTC.